This T cell receptor beta chain was captured by sequencing in a study of blood T cell repertoires in COVID-19. Generated by immunoSEQ multiplex PCR, the TCRdb table keeps only in-frame clones and is missing some. The table shows approximately 290,000 clones, with approximately 84% occurring only once. This CDR3 has 15 residues. Germline V gives CDR1 MNHEY, CDR2 SMNVEV (reference sequence). V shed 4 bases, J shed 2 bases, and the junction held 3 bases outside the gene matches. Material for sequencing was peripheral blood. This chain uses TRBV27 with TRBJ2-1, with 9 bases identical to TRBD2. The origin of this receptor is an older person with COVID-19, enrolled during active disease. CDR3 sequence (DNA): TGTGCCAGCAGTTCTGTAGCGGGAGCCTACAATGAGCAGTTCTTC. It codes for CASSSVAGAYNEQFF.